Listed below are T cell receptor beta chains from one sample, sequenced in a study of tumor-infiltrating lymphocytes in oesophageal squamous cell carcinoma. TCRdb reprocessed the PCR reads with MiXCR, giving one entry per CDR3 protein. This table holds 10,000 to 15,000 distinct CDR3 sequences, approximately 54% found once. Sequencing was carried out using esophageal tumor tissue. These receptors all stem from a male donor with esophageal squamous cell carcinoma. CDR3s leave out the opening cysteine and the closing phenylalanine or tryptophan. The order of the fields is clone size, V gene, J gene, CDR3 protein. Clone size appears in some rows only: once, few, many, or a class for an expanded clone.

size: .; V: TRBV7-6; J: TRBJ2-3; CDR3: ASSLDKGHTQY
size: few; V: TRBV20-1; J: .; CDR3: SAFGLAGASYEQY
size: few; V: TRBV7-2; J: .; CDR3: ASSFPSGPREQF
size: .; V: TRBV7-8; J: .; CDR3: ASSLRAGDGYEQY
size: .; V: TRBV6-1; J: .; CDR3: ASRLAGVGSEQF
size: .; V: TRBV7-6; J: TRBJ2-2; CDR3: ASSPGGRTGELF
size: .; V: TRBV7-2; J: TRBJ2-1; CDR3: ASSLDLSSYNEQF
size: many; V: TRBV13; J: TRBJ2-5; CDR3: ASSLGDWGETQY
size: .; V: TRBV7-2; J: TRBJ2-1; CDR3: ASSIRGRSSYNEQF
size: few; V: TRBV7-9; J: TRBJ2-1; CDR3: ASSFPKPGRERNEQF
size: .; V: TRBV15; J: TRBJ2-5; CDR3: ATSGLAGETQY
size: .; V: TRBV25-1; J: TRBJ1-1; CDR3: ASSEYEGTEAF
size: .; V: TRBV11-2; J: .; CDR3: ASSSRTVSYNEQF
size: .; V: TRBV28; J: TRBJ2-3; CDR3: ASSLQGSVSDTQY
size: .; V: TRBV7-6; J: .; CDR3: ASSTPGGVETQY
size: .; V: TRBV7-2; J: TRBJ2-1; CDR3: ASSPRTGGNRLYNEQF
size: .; V: TRBV28; J: .; CDR3: ASSPSGSTYNEQF
size: .; V: TRBV5-1; J: TRBJ2-3; CDR3: ASSLGGSTDTQY
size: few; V: TRBV7-4; J: TRBJ2-1; CDR3: ASSPQGTGGNEQF
size: .; V: TRBV10-3; J: TRBJ2-1; CDR3: AISGGLAGGGEQF
size: few; V: TRBV6-1; J: TRBJ1-1; CDR3: ASSTRDGPNTEAF
size: .; V: TRBV6-6; J: .; CDR3: ASSVQGSNYGYT
size: many; V: TRBV18; J: TRBJ1-4; CDR3: ASSPDSGEKLF
size: .; V: TRBV7-2; J: TRBJ2-1; CDR3: ASSRYGRSYNEQF